The clone carrying this T cell receptor beta chain was recorded at least ten times. This entry belongs to a study of T-cell reconstitution after alpha-beta-depleted transplantation in children. CDR1 is SGHTA and CDR2 is FQGTGA in the germline V gene. With V trimmed by 5 bases and J by 5 bases, 0 bases remained unmatched. The CDR3 is 12 residues long. A TCRbeta library incorporating unique molecular identifiers was prepared. TCRdb reprocessed the PCR reads with MiXCR, giving one entry per CDR3 protein. The sample comprises approximately 350,000 distinct CDR3 sequences, around a tenth of which are singletons, and 2% to 3% rests with the top ten.

Sequencing used PBMCs from the stem cell graft donor, obtained from the stem cell graft. This receptor was identified in a human donor who donated a stem cell graft to a child with acute lymphoblastic leukemia. The chain has TRBV7-3 and TRBJ1-1; TRBD1 aligns across 9 bases. The CDR3 sequence: CASSGTGTEAFF. Written as DNA, the CDR3 is TGTGCCAGCAGCGGGACAGGGACTGAAGCTTTCTTT.